The source of this T cell receptor (beta chain) is a study of blood T cell repertoires in COVID-19. Looking at the study overall: Samples came from the United States, Italy and Spain, spanning acute and convalescent COVID-19. The cDNA or gDNA used as material had been derived from T cells, B-cell-depleted T cells, or PBMCs.

Germline V gene sequence: CDR1 SGHTA, CDR2 FQGNSA. V shed 5 bases, J shed 6 bases, and the junction held 5 bases outside the gene matches. The CDR3 consists of 14 residues. Participant ages covered roughly 18 to 90 years across 24 US areas. Per the original data handling: Counts of nucleated cells, estimated from reference gene primer amplification, were obtained. Sequenced by immunoSEQ multiplex PCR; TCRdb stores in-frame clones only, minus some. That table furnishes V, J and clone size, whereas the DNA furnished D and trimming. This table holds 220,000 or so clones, around 91% found once. Note on this clone: This specimen includes other DNA sequences encoding the same CDR3.

The receptor was isolated from a man under 40 who had been exposed to COVID-19. Input material: PBMCs or T cells enriched from blood (not recorded which). The rearrangement joins TRBV7-2 to TRBJ2-1; 9 nucleotides agree with TRBD2. The CDR3 DNA is TGTGCCAGCAGCCTTGGGGGACTAGCCAATGAGCAGTTCTTC. Translated, it gives CASSLGGLANEQFF.